Listed below are T cell receptor beta chains from one sample, sequenced in a study of blood T cell repertoires in COVID-19. Generated by immunoSEQ multiplex PCR, the TCRdb table keeps only in-frame clones and is missing some. The sample shows roughly 260,000 clones, 75% to 90% of them seen only once. Sequencing was performed on PBMCs or T cells enriched from blood (not recorded which). These receptors were taken from a woman between 45 and 65 years old who had recovered from COVID-19. The CDR3 runs from the conserved cysteine through the conserved F or W. A D gene is named only where the DNA matches it firmly. Clone size appears in some rows only: once, few, many, or a class for an expanded clone.

clone_size | j_call | v_call | d_call | cdr3_nt | cdr3_aa
NA | TRBJ2-5 | TRBV2 | NA | TGTGCCAGCAGTCTAGACAGGACTTCCCAAGAGACCCAGTACTTC | CASSLDRTSQETQYF
NA | TRBJ1-1 | TRBV28 | NA | TGTGCCAGCAGTTTAAATCCAGGGGCGGGCACTGAAGCTTTCTTT | CASSLNPGAGTEAFF
NA | TRBJ2-6 | TRBV19 | TRBD1 | TGTGCCAGCCAGGGACAGCGCCTCTCTGGGGCCAACGTCCTGACTTTC | CASQGQRLSGANVLTF
NA | TRBJ2-2 | TRBV24-1 | NA | TGTGCCACCAGTGATTTGCAGCATCCTTCCGGGGCCGGGGAGCTGTTTTTT | CATSDLQHPSGAGELFF
NA | TRBJ1-1 | TRBV5-4 | TRBD1 | TGTGCCAGCAGCTCGGGACAGCTGATGAACACTGAAGCTTTCTTT | CASSSGQLMNTEAFF
NA | TRBJ2-7 | TRBV2 | TRBD2 | TGTGCCAGCAGTATCTCTAGCGGGAGAACGGGTTACGAGCAGTACTTC | CASSISSGRTGYEQYF
NA | TRBJ1-6 | TRBV2 | NA | TGTGCCAGCAGTGTCGAGGAAGAGGCACCCCTCCACTTT | CASSVEEEAPLHF
NA | TRBJ2-5 | TRBV5-1 | TRBD2 | TGCGCCAGCAGCCGGACTAGCGGGAGCGGAGAGACCCAGTACTTC | CASSRTSGSGETQYF
NA | TRBJ1-6 | TRBV4-2 | NA | TGTGCCAGCAGCCAAGGAAGGGGGTTGGTTTCACCCCTCCACTTT | CASSQGRGLVSPLHF
NA | TRBJ2-1 | TRBV29-1 | TRBD2 | TGCAGCGTTGGGCCTAGCGGGAGAGGGTACAATGAGCAGTTCTTC | CSVGPSGRGYNEQFF
NA | TRBJ2-7 | TRBV9 | TRBD2 | TGTGCCAGCGGACTAGACTCCTACGAGCAGTACTTC | CASGLDSYEQYF
NA | TRBJ2-2 | TRBV28 | TRBD2 | TGTGCCAGCAGTTTCGGGACTAGCGGGAGATATGGCGGGGAGCTGTTTTTT | CASSFGTSGRYGGELFF
NA | TRBJ1-3 | TRBV10-3 | NA | TGTGCCATCAGTGAGTCGGGCCAGGCACTAGGGATAAACACCATATATTTT | CAISESGQALGINTIYF
NA | TRBJ2-2 | TRBV12-3/TRBV12-4 | NA | TGTGCCAGCAGTTTTGCAGGGCCCGGGGAGCTGTTTTTT | CASSFAGPGELFF
once | TRBJ1-2 | TRBV5-1 | NA | TGCGCCAGCAGCGCCACCGGGAGGACCAACTATGGCTACACCTTC | CASSATGRTNYGYTF
few | TRBJ2-7 | TRBV7-2 | NA | TGTGCCAGCAGCTTAGGATGGGCCTTCTCCTACGAGCAGTACTTC | CASSLGWAFSYEQYF
NA | TRBJ2-1 | TRBV3-1/TRBV3-2 | TRBD1 | TGTGCCAGCAGCCCCAGGACAGGGGGCGCGTGGAATGAGCAGTTCTTC | CASSPRTGGAWNEQFF
NA | TRBJ2-5 | TRBV11-2 | TRBD1 | TGTGCCAGCAGCCAGGACAGGGGCTCACAAGAGACCCAGTACTTC | CASSQDRGSQETQYF
NA | TRBJ2-1 | TRBV7-2 | TRBD2 | TGTGCCAGCAGCGAGGGACTAGCGGGCGGTGGTAATGAGCAGTTCTTC | CASSEGLAGGGNEQFF
NA | TRBJ1-4 | TRBV28 | NA | TGTGCCAGCAGTTCAGGGCTGCCTAATGAAAAACTGTTTTTT | CASSSGLPNEKLFF
NA | TRBJ2-7 | TRBV5-1 | NA | TGCGCCAGCAGCTTCGAGGGAGAGGGAACCTACGAGCAGTACTTC | CASSFEGEGTYEQYF
NA | TRBJ2-5 | TRBV18 | NA | TGTGCCAGCTCACCACTAGCGCAAGAGACCCAGTACTTC | CASSPLAQETQYF
NA | TRBJ1-2 | TRBV28 | NA | TGTGCCAGCACCCTTGACTCCAGGGCTGGCTACACCTTC | CASTLDSRAGYTF
NA | TRBJ2-1 | TRBV27 | NA | TGTGCCAGCAGTTTGCACTTCTACAATGAGCAGTTCTTC | CASSLHFYNEQFF
NA | TRBJ1-1 | TRBV5-8 | NA | TGTGCCAGCAGCTTGGCCGGGGGGCTTTCTGAAGCTTTCTTT | CASSLAGGLSEAFF
NA | TRBJ1-2 | TRBV6-5 | NA | TGTGCCAGCAGTTACTCGAGCGGGGTCAGTGGCTACACCTTC | CASSYSSGVSGYTF
NA | TRBJ2-2 | TRBV21-1 | NA | TGTGCCAGCAGCAACCCCCGGCCCAGCGGGAGAGCCGGGGAGCTGTTTTTT | CASSNPRPSGRAGELFF
NA | TRBJ1-2 | TRBV20-1 | NA | TGCAGTGCTAGTCCCGCAGGGACTTCTAACTATGGCTACACCTTC | CSASPAGTSNYGYTF
NA | TRBJ1-1 | TRBV28 | NA | TGTGCCAGTAGGAGGCGGACGACTGTCATGAACACTGAAGCTTTCTTT | CASRRRTTVMNTEAFF
NA | TRBJ1-3 | TRBV10-3 | NA | TGTGCCATCAACCAGACACCGAGCTCTGGAAACACCATATATTTT | CAINQTPSSGNTIYF
NA | TRBJ2-1 | TRBV14 | TRBD2 | TGTGCCAGCAGCCAAGATCTGTTCGCGGGAGGTTACAATGAGCAGTTCTTC | CASSQDLFAGGYNEQFF
NA | TRBJ1-3 | TRBV19 | NA | TGTGCCAGTAGAACCCGGGGGGGTTCTGGAAACACCATATATTTT | CASRTRGGSGNTIYF
NA | TRBJ1-2 | TRBV7-9 | TRBD1 | TGTGCCAGCAGCCCCGGCAGGGGGCATAGCTACACCTTC | CASSPGRGHSYTF
once | TRBJ1-2 | TRBV27 | TRBD1 | TGTGCCAGCAGTTACAGGGGCGGGGGCTACACCTTC | CASSYRGGGYTF
NA | TRBJ1-5 | TRBV30 | NA | TGTGCCTGGAGTGTAAGGTGGGGCACGTATGGCAATCAGCCCCAGCATTTT | CAWSVRWGTYGNQPQHF
NA | TRBJ2-1 | TRBV28 | TRBD2 | TGTGCCAGCAGCATCGCGGAGGGGGGATCCTGGGGACTAGCGGGAGCATTCGACAATGAGCAGTTCTTC | CASSIAEGGSWGLAGAFDNEQFF
NA | TRBJ1-1 | TRBV3-1/TRBV3-2 | TRBD1 | TGTGCCAGCAGCCCCGGACAGGGTGGTCGAGAAGCTTTCTTT | CASSPGQGGREAFF
NA | TRBJ2-7 | TRBV4-1 | NA | TGCGCCAGCAGCCCCTGGGGGAGCGGGCCGTACGAGCAGTACTTC | CASSPWGSGPYEQYF